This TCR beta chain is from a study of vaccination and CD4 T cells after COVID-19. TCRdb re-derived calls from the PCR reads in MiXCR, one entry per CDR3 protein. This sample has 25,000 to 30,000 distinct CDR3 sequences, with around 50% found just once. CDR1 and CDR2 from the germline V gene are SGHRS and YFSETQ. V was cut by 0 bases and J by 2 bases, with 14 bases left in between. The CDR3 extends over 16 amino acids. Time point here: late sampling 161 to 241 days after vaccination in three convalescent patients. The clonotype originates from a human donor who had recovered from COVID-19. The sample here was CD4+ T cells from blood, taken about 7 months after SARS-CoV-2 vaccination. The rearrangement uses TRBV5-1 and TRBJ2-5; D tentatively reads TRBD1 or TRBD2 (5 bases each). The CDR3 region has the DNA TGCGCCAGCAGCTTGGGGGGACCGGTTCTACAAGAGACCCAGTACTTC. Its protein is CASSLGGPVLQETQYF.